Each of the 27 T cell receptor beta chains below was sequenced from the same sample in a study of cytomegalovirus exposure and HLA in healthy donors. The study ran its PCR with 60 Vbeta and 13 Jbeta primers. Clones were read by immunoSEQ multiplex PCR, and TCRdb kept only the in-frame ones, dropping some. The repertoire holds approximately 100,000 clones, with roughly 79% as singletons. Sequenced sample: PBMCs. All receptors derive from a man aged 40-49 years in good health and CMV-seronegative.

The chain carries TRBV2 and TRBJ1-1; D unclear. The V end was cut by 2 bases, the J end by 1 base, with 5 bases between. The CDR3 consists of 13 residues. The germline V gene encodes CDR1 SNHLY and CDR2 FYNNEI. The CDR3 reads CASSERENTEAFF. The CDR3 DNA follows: TGTGCCAGCAGTGAACGGGAGAACACTGAAGCTTTCTTT.

This chain connects TRBV13 to TRBJ2-5; 8 nucleotides align to TRBD2. Germline CDR1 reads PRHDT; CDR2 reads FYEKMQ (reference sequence). With V trimmed by 2 bases and J by 9 bases, 8 bases remained unmatched. The CDR3 totals 14 residues. CDR3: CASSLSGGSEAQYF. For the CDR3, the DNA is TGTGCCAGCAGCTTATCGGGGGGGTCTGAGGCCCAGTACTTC.

This chain uses TRBV15 with TRBJ2-6; TRBD1 matches 11 bases. V gave up 3 bases and J gave up 0 bases; unmatched junction bases: 10. Germline V CDR1 and CDR2: LNHNV, YYDKDF (reference sequence). The CDR3 length is 20 residues. Written as DNA, the CDR3 is TGTGCCACCAGCAGGAATCCCGGGACAGGGGGATCCTCTGGGGCCAACGTCCTGACTTTC. Encoded protein: CATSRNPGTGGSSGANVLTF.

The chain recombines TRBV5-1 with TRBJ2-1; a possible D gene is TRBD1 (5 bases). V was shortened by 5 bases and J by 6 bases, with 15 bases between the two germline ends. The CDR3 runs 14 residues. The V gene's germline CDR1 is SGHRS and CDR2 YFSETQ. CDR3 in amino acids: CASRRAGFGNEQFF. The CDR3 nucleotides read TGCGCCAGCAGACGGGCAGGGTTTGGCAATGAGCAGTTCTTC.

The chain joins TRBV5-1 to TRBJ2-3; TRBD2 matches at 16 bases. Per the germline V gene, CDR1 is SGHRS and CDR2 is YFSETQ. The CDR3 consists of 20 residues. V lost 2 bases to trimming and J lost 5 bases; unmatched junction nucleotides: 14. CDR3 amino acids: CASSFADPGTSGGAGDTQYF. The CDR3 nucleotides read TGCGCCAGCAGCTTTGCGGACCCCGGGACTAGCGGGGGGGCAGGAGATACGCAGTATTTT.

In its sample, this clone was seen a few times. CDR3 amino acids: CASSGAERGMNGELFF. The DNA for the CDR3 is TGTGCCAGCAGCGGGGCAGAGCGGGGTATGAACGGGGAGCTGTTTTTT. This rearrangement joins TRBV11-2 to TRBJ2-2, with 7 bases lining up with TRBD2. The CDR3 loop spans 16 amino acids. Germline V gives CDR1 SGHAT, CDR2 FQNNGV. Trimming took 5 bases from V and 7 from J; bases not matched to a gene: 13. Together with reference TRBV11-2 and TRBJ2-2, the CDR3 gives the full variable domain: EAGVAQSPRYKIIEKRQSVAFWCNPISGHATLYWYQQILGQGPKLLIQFQNNGVVDDSQLPKDRFSAERLKGVDSTLKIQPAKLEDSAVYLCASSGAERGMNGELFFGEGSRLTVL.

This clone was recorded a few times. The CDR3 DNA follows: TGTGCCAGCAGCACGCGGGGGGGCACAGATACGCAGTATTTT. Translated: CASSTRGGTDTQYF. This chain links TRBV11-1 with TRBJ2-3; 8 bases align to TRBD2. With 5 bases clipped from V and 1 base from J, the junction kept 2 bases outside the gene matches. The CDR3 contains 14 residues. Germline V gene lookup returns CDR1 SGHAT and CDR2 FQDESV (reference sequence).

The gene calls are TRBV14 and TRBJ1-6; no clear D gene. Looked up from germline, CDR1 is SGHDN and CDR2 is FVKESK. The CDR3 sequence is 14 residues long. Trimming stripped 5 bases from V and 8 bases from J, with 13 bases between. This chain's CDR3 is CASSSVVRDSPLHF. The CDR3 region has the DNA TGTGCCAGCAGCTCGGTAGTGAGGGATTCACCCCTCCACTTT. The full variable domain, in which reference TRBV14 and TRBJ1-6 provide the parts outside the CDR3, is EAGVTQFPSHSVIEKGQTVTLRCDPISGHDNLYWYRRVMGKEIKFLLHFVKESKQDESGMPNNRFLAERTGGTYSTLKVQPAELEDSGVYFCASSSVVRDSPLHFGNGTRLTVT.

The V gene is TRBV30, the J gene TRBJ2-7; D possibly corresponds to TRBD1 (7 bases). V was cut by 8 bases and J by 2 bases, with 16 bases left in between. CDR1 is GTSNPN, CDR2 SVGIG, per germline (reference sequence). The CDR3 has 13 residues. CDR3 loop: CAGGTDQTYEQYF. The CDR3 nucleotides are TGTGCCGGAGGGACAGATCAAACCTACGAGCAGTACTTC.

This rearrangement joins TRBV7-3 to TRBJ2-1; 14 nucleotides match TRBD2. The CDR3 sequence is 19 residues long. CDR1 and CDR2 from the germline V gene are SGHTA and FQGTGA. V lost 2 bases, J lost 8 bases, and 14 bases stayed unmatched. CDR3: CASSLYPPGLAGGWDEQFF. As DNA, the CDR3 is TGTGCCAGCAGCTTATACCCCCCCGGACTAGCGGGGGGCTGGGATGAGCAGTTCTTC.

The chain combines TRBV29-1 with TRBJ1-1; D possibly corresponds to TRBD1 (5 bases). The V and J ends lost 4 bases and 8 bases respectively, with 17 bases between them. The CDR3 has 13 residues. From germline, CDR1 is SQVTM and CDR2 ANQGSEA. In DNA form, the CDR3 reads TGCAGCGTTGGCTTATCCGGGGGTGTGGAAGCTTTCTTT. Translation: CSVGLSGGVEAFF.

This chain uses TRBV25-1 with TRBJ2-5; tentative D call: TRBD2 (6 bases). V lost 6 bases, J lost 4 bases, and 21 bases lay in between. Germline CDR1 reads MGHDK; CDR2 reads SYGVNS. The CDR3 has 16 amino acids. CDR3 sequence: CASRGLGGWSTETQYF. CDR3 DNA: TGTGCCAGCAGGGGACTGGGGGGATGGTCCACAGAGACCCAGTACTTC.

The chain joins TRBV6-1 to TRBJ1-1, with 7 nucleotides matching TRBD1. This CDR3 has 13 residues. The junction had 8 bases not matched to a gene; V was cut back by 8 bases and J by 5 bases. Looked up from germline, CDR1 is MNHNS and CDR2 is SASEGT. The CDR3 DNA sequence: TGTGCCAGCCGACAGGGTGTAAGGACTGAAGCTTTCTTT. Its protein is CASRQGVRTEAFF.

The chain has TRBV7-8 and TRBJ1-6; 10 bases line up with TRBD1. Germline V gene data show CDR1 as SGHVS and CDR2 as FQNEAQ. The V and J ends lost 4 bases and 9 bases, in that order; junction bases with no gene match: 6. This CDR3 has 15 residues. The CDR3 is CASSSRDRGSSPLHF. CDR3 nucleotide sequence: TGTGCCAGCAGCTCCAGGGACAGGGGTAGTTCACCCCTCCACTTT.

V gene TRBV11-2 combines with J gene TRBJ1-3; D is unresolved. The germline V gene has CDR1 SGHAT and CDR2 FQNNGV. Trimming stripped 4 bases from V and 0 bases from J, with 10 bases between. CDR3 length equals 15 residues. In DNA form, the CDR3 reads TGTGCCAGCAGCTCCCCTGCGGGCTCTGGAAACACCATATATTTT. Protein sequence: CASSSPAGSGNTIYF. The whole variable domain, filled in from reference TRBV11-2 and TRBJ1-3, reads EAGVAQSPRYKIIEKRQSVAFWCNPISGHATLYWYQQILGQGPKLLIQFQNNGVVDDSQLPKDRFSAERLKGVDSTLKIQPAKLEDSAVYLCASSSPAGSGNTIYFGEGSWLTVV.

This sequence joins TRBV19 and TRBJ1-1, with TRBD1 identical over 7 bases. J lost 11 bases, V lost 3 bases, and 6 bases had no gene match. Germline CDR1 is LNHDA and CDR2 is SQIVND (reference sequence). The CDR3 is 12 amino acids. The CDR3 DNA reads TGTGCCAGTAGTATTTCCACAGGGGCGGCTTTCTTT. Protein: CASSISTGAAFF.

In this sample, this clone turned up a few times. The junction departs from germline at one end; a sequencing error may be responsible. The chain is built from TRBV7-9 and TRBJ1-2; TRBD1 agrees at 8 bases. Germline V gene sequence: CDR1 SEHNR, CDR2 FQNEAQ (reference sequence). The CDR3 totals 15 residues. In DNA form, the CDR3 reads TGTTCCAGCAGCTTAGCTGGACAGGGTGGCTATGGCTACACCTTC. It specifies CSSSLAGQGGYGYTF.

The table lists this clone with a few counts. V gene TRBV11-2 combines with J gene TRBJ1-2, with D possibly being TRBD1 (6 bases). The germline V gene has CDR1 SGHAT and CDR2 FQNNGV. The CDR3 contains 13 residues. The V and J ends lost 2 bases and 6 bases respectively, with 10 bases between them. The CDR3, as DNA: TGTGCCAGCAGCTTATTGTACAGGGATGGCTACACCTTC. Translated, it gives CASSLLYRDGYTF.

As DNA, the CDR3 is TGCAGCGTTGAAAGGGAGGGAAAAGCTTTCTTT. Residues: CSVEREGKAFF. The chain uses TRBV29-1 and TRBJ1-1, with D uncertain. CDR3 size: 11 residues. Germline lookup yields CDR1 SQVTM and CDR2 ANQGSEA. The germline V and J ends were trimmed by 2 bases and 9 bases, with 10 bases remaining between them.

J is TRBJ2-5 and V is TRBV5-1; 11 nucleotides line up with TRBD1. Trimming at V came to 4 bases and at J to 3 bases, leaving 5 bases not matched to a gene. The CDR3 loop spans 15 amino acids. Germline CDR1 is SGHRS and CDR2 is YFSETQ. The CDR3 DNA follows: TGCGCCAGCAGCGGACAGGGGGCGAGAGAAGAGACCCAGTACTTC. This sequence encodes CASSGQGAREETQYF. The variable domain in full, with the rest retrieved from reference TRBV5-1 and TRBJ2-5, is KAGVTQTPRYLIKTRGQQVTLSCSPISGHRSVSWYQQTPGQGLQFLFEYFSETQRNKGNFPGRFSGRQFSNSRSEMNVSTLELGDSALYLCASSGQGAREETQYFGPGTRLLVL.

The chain has TRBV7-8 and TRBJ1-3, with D uncertain. The CDR3 contains 14 residues. CDR1 and CDR2 (germline): SGHVS, FQNEAQ. The V and J ends lost 5 bases and 1 base respectively, with 9 bases between them. The CDR3 DNA is TGTGCCAGCAGCCTGGGAGGATCTGGAAACACCATATATTTT. Residues: CASSLGGSGNTIYF.

The V call is TRBV10-3, the J call TRBJ2-1, with TRBD1 matching 12 bases. The CDR3 has 18 amino acids. The V segment lost 6 bases and the J segment 3 bases; nucleotides outside the gene matches: 12. Germline V gene data show CDR1 as ENHRY and CDR2 as SYGVKD. The CDR3 bases are TGTGCCATCAGCAGCGGGACAGGGGGCGTAGTATACTACAATGAGCAGTTCTTC. This gives the protein CAISSGTGGVVYYNEQFF.

This clone occurred a few times. The chain recombines TRBV7-3 with TRBJ2-5; D perhaps matches TRBD2 (5 bases). The CDR3 extends over 14 amino acids. Germline CDR1 SGHTA, CDR2 FQGTGA. The germline V and J ends were trimmed by 2 bases and 4 bases, with 11 bases remaining between them. The CDR3 bases are TGTGCCAGCAGCTTACCCGGGGTTGGAGAGACCCAGTACTTC. It specifies CASSLPGVGETQYF.

The chain couples TRBV5-6 to TRBJ1-2; TRBD1 is a possible D gene (5 bases). The CDR3 runs to 14 residues. CDR1 is SGHDT and CDR2 is YYEEEE in the germline V gene. With 4 bases removed from V and 2 bases from J, the gap between germline ends came to 12 bases. The CDR3 here is CASSPDNNNYGYTF. The DNA of the CDR3 is TGTGCCAGCAGCCCGGACAACAACAACTATGGCTACACCTTC.

With regard to this clone: Compared with germline, one end of the junction differs, possibly owing to a read error. CDR3 sequence: CSSSFSGGVQETQYF. CDR3 sequence (DNA): TGTTCCAGCAGCTTTAGCGGGGGGGTCCAAGAGACCCAGTACTTC. The chain couples TRBV7-9 to TRBJ2-5, with 11 bases lining up with TRBD2. This CDR3 has 15 residues. Germline V gene data show CDR1 as SEHNR and CDR2 as FQNEAQ (reference sequence).

CDR3: CATSWTSGYNEQFF. DNA of the CDR3: TGTGCCACCAGCTGGACTAGCGGATACAATGAGCAGTTCTTC. The J gene is TRBJ2-1, the V gene TRBV15, with 10 bases matching TRBD2. V lost 5 bases, J lost 4 bases, and 2 bases stayed unmatched. The CDR3 consists of 14 residues. Germline V lookup: CDR1 LNHNV, CDR2 YYDKDF (reference sequence).

Remarks on this clone: This same CDR3 is encoded by further DNA sequences in the sample. The chain recombines TRBV6-6 with TRBJ1-1, with 8 nucleotides matching TRBD1. This CDR3 is built from 14 residues. The V segment lost 6 bases and the J segment 1 base; nucleotides outside the gene matches: 4. CDR1 is MNHNY, CDR2 SVGAGI, per germline (reference sequence). The CDR3 sequence: CASRLDRGNTEAFF. The CDR3 bases are TGTGCCAGCAGACTTGACAGGGGGAACACTGAAGCTTTCTTT.